The rows below give T cell receptor beta chains drawn from one sample of a study of T cell changes during pregnancy in multiple sclerosis. The assay was immunoSEQ multiplex PCR, and TCRdb's table has in-frame clones only and misses some. This sample has some 85,000 clones, with nearly 95% found just once. Here the sequenced sample was peripheral blood, taken in the second trimester of pregnancy. The receptors shown here come from a female donor with multiple sclerosis, enrolled in a pregnancy study. Both conserved end residues are part of each CDR3. Fields, in order: CDR3 protein, clone size, V gene. Rows may omit the clone size; those that give it use once, few, many or a size class.

CASSFAGTSGSSSYEQYF	-	TRBV11-2
CASSEDSDNEKLFF	-	TRBV6-1
CASSLVLRRERKDTQYF	-	TRBV7-8
CSLAGTSGSYNEQFF	-	TRBV29-1
CASSQVEDQPQHF	-	TRBV4-3
CASSQQDSYEQYF	-	TRBV4-1
CASSYTGPYNEQFF	-	TRBV6-5
CASRNTGGNEQYF	-	TRBV6-6
CASSLPQVGGGEQFF	-	TRBV5-6
CASSLETGEQYF	-	TRBV5-4
CASSEINGRGFTALGRNTIYF	-	TRBV2
CASSYLAGGRQFF	-	TRBV28
CASSLLIRGLGNQPQHF	-	TRBV7-9
CASSLVTLPAHEQFF	-	TRBV7-2
CASSPTGGKETQYF	-	TRBV7-9
CAWSGSRDTEAFF	few	TRBV30
CASSSTNYNEQFF	-	TRBV27
CASSETGAGTQYF	-	TRBV11-3
CASSPGTSGYNEQFF	-	TRBV5-1
CASSSAGTSGGLYNEQFF	-	TRBV28
CASSLSGLWDSQETQYF	-	TRBV27
CASSGQGATEAFF	-	TRBV19
CASSFRGLSYEQYF	-	TRBV13
CASSTDRFTGYTF	-	TRBV19
CASSFRRERGDTQYF	-	TRBV5-4